What follows are 7 T cell receptor beta chains derived from one specimen sequenced in a study of graft-versus-host responses after intestinal transplantation. These receptors lack a known antigen. Sequencing was performed with immunoSEQ multiplex PCR; in TCRdb, only in-frame clones are kept and a portion is missing. Here the sample spans 84,000 or so clones, more than 75% being singletons. Source: unstimulated CD8+ T cells sorted from spleen or lymph node cells, taken before transplant. Source of these receptors: a human donor who was the organ donor for an intestinal transplant.

As concerns this clone: The same CDR3 also results from other DNA sequences found in this sample. The chain employs TRBV15 and TRBJ2-3, with 9 positions matching TRBD2. The length of the CDR3 is 16 residues. V dropped 1 base and J dropped 0; count of bases not matched to a gene: 2. The V gene's germline CDR1 is LNHNV and CDR2 YYDKDF (reference sequence). CDR3: CATSRGTSESTDTQYF. CDR3 bases: TGTGCCACCAGCAGAGGGACTAGCGAAAGCACAGATACGCAGTATTTT. The whole variable domain, remainder taken from reference TRBV15 and TRBJ2-3, is DAMVIQNPRYQVTQFGKPVTLSCSQTLNHNVMYWYQQKSSQAPKLLFHYYDKDFNNEADTPDNFQSRRPNTSFCFLDIRSPGLGDTAMYLCATSRGTSESTDTQYFGPGTRLTVL.

To note about this clone: The identical CDR3 is also encoded by other nucleotide sequences in the sample. The chain employs TRBV6-1 and TRBJ2-5, with 9 bases aligning to TRBD2. Losses at the gene ends were 2 bases for V and 2 bases for J; bases not matched to a gene: 3. CDR1 and CDR2 from the germline V gene are MNHNS and SASEGT. The CDR3 runs to 15 residues. This chain's CDR3 is CASSELAGGQETQYF. The CDR3 nucleotides read TGTGCCAGCAGTGAATTGGCGGGGGGGCAAGAGACCCAGTACTTC.

The J gene is TRBJ2-3, the V gene TRBV2; D is ambiguous. Germline V gives CDR1 SNHLY, CDR2 FYNNEI. V lost 4 bases and J lost 6, with 17 bases in between. The CDR3 extends over 15 amino acids. The CDR3 DNA sequence: TGTGCCAGCAGTGTAGGCAGCTTCTCCCTTGATACGCAGTATTTT. This encodes CASSVGSFSLDTQYF.

This chain uses TRBV7-3 with TRBJ1-1, with D hard to call. The germline gives CDR1 SGHTA, CDR2 FQGTGA. V was clipped by 2 bases and J by 0 bases, with 10 bases between them. The CDR3 covers 15 residues. CDR3 amino acids: CASSLVGDMNTEAFF. Here the CDR3 DNA reads TGTGCCAGCAGCTTAGTCGGTGACATGAACACTGAAGCTTTCTTT.

The gene calls are TRBV28 and TRBJ2-7; maybe TRBD1 (5 bases). The CDR3 consists of 14 residues. Deletions cut 2 bases from V and 1 base from J, with 9 bases between. Germline V gene lookup returns CDR1 MDHEN and CDR2 SYDVKM. The DNA for the CDR3 is TGTGCCAGCAGTTTACAGGGATCGTCCTACGAGCAGTACTTC. As protein: CASSLQGSSYEQYF.

The rearrangement uses TRBV6-5 and TRBJ1-1, with 8 nucleotides matching TRBD1. Losses at the gene ends were 6 bases for V and 11 bases for J; bases not matched to a gene: 5. The CDR3 has 11 amino acids. CDR1 and CDR2 from the germline V gene are MNHEY and SVGAGI. CDR3 in amino acids: CASSSGGLAFF. In DNA, the CDR3 is TGTGCCAGCAGCTCAGGGGGCTTGGCTTTCTTT.

The J gene is TRBJ2-5, the V gene TRBV15; 11 nucleotides line up with TRBD1. Germline V CDR1 and CDR2: LNHNV, YYDKDF (reference sequence). V lost 3 bases, J lost 2 bases, and 5 bases stayed unmatched. The CDR3 sequence is 16 residues long. DNA for the CDR3: TGTGCCACCAGCAGGCCGGACAGGGGGCTTCAAGAGACCCAGTACTTC. Translated, it gives CATSRPDRGLQETQYF.